The 11 T cell receptor beta chains in this list originate from one sample, sequenced in a study of blood T cell repertoires in COVID-19. Method: immunoSEQ multiplex PCR; TCRdb's copy keeps in-frame clones and lacks some. This sample has tens of thousands of clones, with nearly 90% found just once. The source material was peripheral blood. These receptor sequences come from a man between 45 and 60 years old with active COVID-19.

The V call is TRBV5-1, the J call TRBJ2-2; possibly TRBD1 for D (6 bases). With 4 bases removed from V and 6 bases from J, the gap between germline ends came to 10 bases. The CDR3 loop spans 13 amino acids. Germline CDR1 reads SGHRS; CDR2 reads YFSETQ. The CDR3 sequence: CASSPDSAGELFF. CDR3 DNA sequence: TGCGCCAGCAGCCCGGACAGCGCCGGGGAGCTGTTTTTT.

This clone was counted a single time. The chain couples TRBV4-3 to TRBJ2-7, with 8 bases lining up with TRBD1. V lost 0 bases, J lost 5 bases, and 9 bases stayed unmatched. The CDR3 runs 16 residues. Germline V gene lookup returns CDR1 LGHNA and CDR2 YSLEER. CDR3 nucleotides: TGCGCCAGCAGCCAAGATCCATACGGGACAGGTAACGAGCAGTACTTC. Translating it yields CASSQDPYGTGNEQYF.

The chain uses TRBV13 and TRBJ1-1; D ambiguous. The V and J ends lost 1 base and 5 bases respectively, with 11 bases between them. Germline V gives CDR1 PRHDT, CDR2 FYEKMQ (reference sequence). This CDR3 comprises 14 residues. DNA for the CDR3: TGTGCCAGCAGCTTAGTATTCGCGGGGACTGAAGCTTTCTTT. This codes for CASSLVFAGTEAFF.

For the CDR3, the DNA is TGTGCCAGCAGCTTAAGCGGGAACGGGTACGAGCAGTACGTC. As protein: CASSLSGNGYEQYV. This chain links TRBV7-8 with TRBJ2-7, with 7 bases matching TRBD2. Trimming cost V 2 bases and J 4 bases; bases outside gene matches: 5. Germline CDR1 and CDR2: SGHVS and FQNEAQ. The CDR3 covers 14 residues.

J is TRBJ2-1 and V is TRBV6-6; 8 bases are shared with TRBD2. CDR3 size: 15 residues. Germline V gene lookup returns CDR1 MNHNY and CDR2 SVGAGI (reference sequence). The J segment lost 2 bases and the V segment lost 6 bases, leaving 6 bases of the junction unmatched. The CDR3 sequence: CASSPGTRAYNEQFF. The DNA of the CDR3 is TGTGCCAGCAGCCCCGGGACTAGGGCCTACAATGAGCAGTTCTTC.

The rearrangement links TRBV6-6 to TRBJ1-4; D gene uncertain. The CDR3 runs to 14 residues. In germline, CDR1 is MNHNY, CDR2 SVGAGI (reference sequence). V lost 0 bases and J lost 8, with 10 bases in between. In DNA form, the CDR3 reads TGTGCCAGCAGTTACTCCAGGCTCAGGGAAAAACTGTTTTTT. Protein: CASSYSRLREKLFF.

This rearrangement joins TRBV5-6 to TRBJ1-1; 7 bases align to TRBD1. Unmatched junction bases numbered 9, after V lost 2 bases and J lost 8 bases. This CDR3 has 14 amino acids. Germline values: CDR1 SGHDT, CDR2 YYEEEE. Here the CDR3 DNA reads TGTGCCAGCAGCTTCCCCAGGAAGGACAGGGAAGCTTTCTTT. Translation gives CASSFPRKDREAFF.

The chain carries TRBV12-3 or TRBV12-4 and TRBJ1-4, with D hard to call. The CDR3 loop spans 11 amino acids. Between the trimmed V and J ends, which lost 1 base and 11 bases, there was a span of 5 bases. In nucleotides, the CDR3 is TGTGCCAGCAGTTTAGGGGAGAAACTGTTTTTT. As protein: CASSLGEKLFF.

The chain carries TRBV6-6 and TRBJ1-4, with TRBD1 identical over 7 bases. Trimming took 8 bases from V and 7 from J; bases not matched to a gene: 10. This CDR3 is built from 14 residues. CDR1 and CDR2 (germline): MNHNY, SVGAGI (reference sequence). The CDR3 here is CASHFDRVLEKLFF. The CDR3 coding sequence is TGTGCCAGCCACTTCGACAGGGTACTTGAAAAACTGTTTTTT.

The chain employs TRBV6-5 and TRBJ1-5; no reliable D call. Trimming stripped 4 bases from V and 6 bases from J, with 10 bases between. CDR1 is MNHEY, CDR2 SVGAGI, per germline. CDR3 length: 13 amino acids. Written as DNA, the CDR3 is TGTGCCAGCAGTTTGATGAGAGGTCAGCCCCAGCATTTT. Protein sequence: CASSLMRGQPQHF.

This clone has a single count. This sequence joins TRBV3-1 (or the pseudogene TRBV3-2) and TRBJ1-1; a weak D match, TRBD1 (6 bases). Germline-derived CDR1 and CDR2 are LGHDT and YNNKEL (reference sequence). The CDR3 extends over 17 amino acids. V dropped 1 base and J dropped 0 bases, with 15 bases sitting between them. DNA for the CDR3: TGTGCCAGCAGCCAAGCCTGGGGGCGGCCTATGAACACTGAAGCTTTCTTT. Translation gives CASSQAWGRPMNTEAFF.